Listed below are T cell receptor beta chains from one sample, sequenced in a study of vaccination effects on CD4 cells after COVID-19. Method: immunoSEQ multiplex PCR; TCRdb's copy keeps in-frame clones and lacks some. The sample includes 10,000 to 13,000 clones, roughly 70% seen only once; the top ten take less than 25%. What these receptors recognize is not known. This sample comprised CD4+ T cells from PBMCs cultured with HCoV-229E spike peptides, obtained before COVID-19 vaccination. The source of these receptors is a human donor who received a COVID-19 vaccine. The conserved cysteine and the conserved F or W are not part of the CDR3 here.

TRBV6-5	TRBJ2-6	ASSYIKGAGANVLT
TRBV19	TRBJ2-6	ASSGGTRSSGANVLT
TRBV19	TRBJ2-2	ASSMGGLNTGELF
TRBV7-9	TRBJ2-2	ASSRGLENTGELF
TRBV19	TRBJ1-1	ASSATGTLNTEAF
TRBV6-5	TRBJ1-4	ASSRGHGEKLF
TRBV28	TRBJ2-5	ASSLGLAGGIETQY
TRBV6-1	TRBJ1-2	ASSDGGGYGYT
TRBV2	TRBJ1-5	ASSGGQDYQPQH
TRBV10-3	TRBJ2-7	AISGGLASLPQYERY
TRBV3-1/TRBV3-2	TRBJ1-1	ASSQDGRLNTEAF
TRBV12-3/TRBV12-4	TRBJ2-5	ASSLAGFETQY
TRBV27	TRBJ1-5	ASSPKRTGVGNQPQH
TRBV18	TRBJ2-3	ASSPPGFGDNTDTQY
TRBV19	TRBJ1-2	ASSMASAGTANYGYT
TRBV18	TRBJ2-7	ASSPQGVSTYEQY
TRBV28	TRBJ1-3	ASRGGIFSGNTIY
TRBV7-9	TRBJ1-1	ASSLNTGARAF
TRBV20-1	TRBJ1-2	SATDSIGYT
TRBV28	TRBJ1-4	ASRGTREKLF
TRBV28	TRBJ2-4	ASTPTATKNIQY
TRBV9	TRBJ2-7	ASSVGQGGFYEQY